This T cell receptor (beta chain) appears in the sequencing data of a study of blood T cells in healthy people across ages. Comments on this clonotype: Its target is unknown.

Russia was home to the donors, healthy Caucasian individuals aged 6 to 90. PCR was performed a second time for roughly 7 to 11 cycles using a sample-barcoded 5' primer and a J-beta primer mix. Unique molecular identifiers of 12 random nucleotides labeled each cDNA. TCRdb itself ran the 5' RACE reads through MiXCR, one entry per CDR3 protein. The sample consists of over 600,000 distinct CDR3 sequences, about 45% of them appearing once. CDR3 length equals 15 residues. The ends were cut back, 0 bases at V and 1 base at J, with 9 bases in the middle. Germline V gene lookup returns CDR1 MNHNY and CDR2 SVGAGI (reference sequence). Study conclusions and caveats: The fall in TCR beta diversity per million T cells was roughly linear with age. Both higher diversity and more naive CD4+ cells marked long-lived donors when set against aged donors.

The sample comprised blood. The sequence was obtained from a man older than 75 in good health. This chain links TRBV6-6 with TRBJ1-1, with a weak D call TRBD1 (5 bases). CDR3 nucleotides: TGTGCCAGCAGTTACTCTGAGGGGAGGAACACTGAAGCTTTCTTT. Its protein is CASSYSEGRNTEAFF.